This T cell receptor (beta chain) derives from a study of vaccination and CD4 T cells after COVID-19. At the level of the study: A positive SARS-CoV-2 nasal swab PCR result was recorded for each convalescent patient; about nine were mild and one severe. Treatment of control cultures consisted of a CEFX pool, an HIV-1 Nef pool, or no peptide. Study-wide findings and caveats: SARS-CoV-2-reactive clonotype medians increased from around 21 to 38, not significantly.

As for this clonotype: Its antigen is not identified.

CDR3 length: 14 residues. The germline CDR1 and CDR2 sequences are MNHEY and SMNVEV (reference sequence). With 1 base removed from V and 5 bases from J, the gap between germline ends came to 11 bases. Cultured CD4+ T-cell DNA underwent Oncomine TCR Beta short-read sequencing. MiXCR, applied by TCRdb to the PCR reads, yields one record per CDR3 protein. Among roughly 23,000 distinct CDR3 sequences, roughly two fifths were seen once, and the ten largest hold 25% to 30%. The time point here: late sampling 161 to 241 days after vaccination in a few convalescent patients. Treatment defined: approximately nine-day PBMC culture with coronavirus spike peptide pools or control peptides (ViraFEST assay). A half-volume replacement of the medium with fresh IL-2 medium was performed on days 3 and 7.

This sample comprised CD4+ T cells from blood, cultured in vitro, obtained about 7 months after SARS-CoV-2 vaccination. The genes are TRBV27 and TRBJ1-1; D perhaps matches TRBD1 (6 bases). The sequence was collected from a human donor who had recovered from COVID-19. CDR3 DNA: TGTGCCAGCAGTTTATTAGGGGGGGATACTGAAGCTTTCTTT. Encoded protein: CASSLLGGDTEAFF.